The 21 T cell receptor beta chains below were found in one sample sequenced in a study of T cell responses to AZD1222 COVID-19 vaccine. Repertoires were generated with immunoSEQ multiplex PCR, while TCRdb's copy carries only in-frame clones and drops some. The table records about 140,000 clones, 85% to 95% of them present only once. The specimen comprised peripheral blood, sampled on day 0 of MenACWY control vaccination. The source is an adult in good health.

The V call is TRBV9, the J call TRBJ1-4; no reliable D call. V was cut by 4 bases and J by 12 bases, with 13 bases left in between. CDR3 length: 12 residues. In germline, CDR1 is SGDLS, CDR2 YYNGEE. The CDR3 DNA sequence: TGTGCCAGCAGCCCCGGTCCCAGTGAACTGTTTTTT. It yields the protein CASSPGPSELFF.

The chain links TRBV7-2 to TRBJ2-2, with D possibly TRBD2 on 6 matching bases. V was trimmed by 0 bases and J by 6 bases, leaving 11 bases between them. From germline, CDR1 is SGHTA and CDR2 FQGNSA. The CDR3 is 15 residues long. CDR3 residues: CASSLALRLAGELFF. The CDR3 nucleotides are TGTGCCAGCAGCTTAGCGCTTCGACTAGCCGGGGAGCTGTTTTTT.

This chain's CDR3 is CASSFRDNYGYTF. CDR3 nucleotides: TGTGCCAGCAGCTTCAGGGATAACTATGGCTACACCTTC. The chain has TRBV5-6 and TRBJ1-2, with D tentatively TRBD1 (5 bases). The CDR3 sequence is 13 residues long. CDR1 and CDR2 from the germline V gene are SGHDT and YYEEEE. Trimming took off 2 bases at V and 1 base at J, with 6 bases between the two ends.

The chain is built from TRBV5-4 and TRBJ2-5; D call uncertain. The CDR3 length is 13 residues. The germline gives CDR1 SGHNT, CDR2 YYREEE (reference sequence). Between the trimmed V and J ends, which lost 4 bases and 0 bases, there was a span of 7 bases. The CDR3 loop is CASSVWYQETQYF. The CDR3 DNA sequence: TGTGCCAGCAGCGTCTGGTACCAAGAGACCCAGTACTTC.

In nucleotides, the CDR3 is TGTGCCACCAGTGATTCCTACAGGACTCGTACCTACGAGCAGTACTTC. Translated, it gives CATSDSYRTRTYEQYF. V and J are TRBV24-1 and TRBJ2-7; D is tentatively TRBD1 or TRBD2 (5 bases each). V lost 2 bases and J 2 bases, leaving 15 bases between the germline ends. The CDR3 extends over 16 amino acids. The germline V gene encodes CDR1 KGHDR and CDR2 SFDVKD.

J is TRBJ1-6 and V is TRBV3-1 (or the pseudogene TRBV3-2); TRBD1 is a possible D gene (5 bases). Germline V gives CDR1 LGHDT, CDR2 YNNKEL (reference sequence). Trimming pared 1 base from V and 9 bases from J, leaving 10 bases between. This CDR3 is built from 14 residues. In DNA, the CDR3 is TGTGCCAGCAGCCAAGGGGGCGCAGTTTCACCCCTCCACTTT. Translating gives CASSQGGAVSPLHF.

V usage is TRBV30 and J usage is TRBJ1-2; no firm D call. The CDR3 totals 14 residues. CDR1 is GTSNPN, CDR2 SVGIG, per germline (reference sequence). V lost 1 base and J lost 3, with 12 bases in between. The CDR3 loop is CAWSGNFGDYGYTF. CDR3 sequence (DNA): TGTGCCTGGAGTGGGAACTTTGGAGACTATGGCTACACCTTC.

The V and J genes are TRBV27 and TRBJ1-1, with D perhaps TRBD1 (6 bases). The CDR3 is made up of 15 amino acids. Germline V gives CDR1 MNHEY, CDR2 SMNVEV (reference sequence). Between the trimmed V and J ends, which lost 2 bases and 4 bases, there was a span of 14 bases. CDR3 loop: CASSLSGGAGTEAFF. The CDR3 DNA reads TGTGCCAGCAGTTTAAGTGGGGGCGCTGGCACTGAAGCTTTCTTT.

The chain employs TRBV15 and TRBJ2-2; TRBD2 agrees at 10 bases. Losses at the gene ends were 0 bases for V and 7 bases for J; bases not matched to a gene: 5. The CDR3 runs 16 residues. Germline loops: CDR1 LNHNV, CDR2 YYDKDF (reference sequence). CDR3 in amino acids: CATSRDLAGDLGELFF. CDR3 in DNA: TGTGCCACCAGCAGAGATCTAGCGGGAGATCTCGGGGAGCTGTTTTTT.

The chain joins TRBV5-1 to TRBJ1-4; 7 nucleotides agree with TRBD1. This CDR3 contains 14 residues. The V segment lost 4 bases and the J segment 8 bases; nucleotides outside the gene matches: 8. Per germline, CDR1 SGHRS and CDR2 YFSETQ. CDR3 region: CASSRGTVREKLFF. CDR3 DNA sequence: TGCGCCAGCAGCCGCGGGACAGTAAGGGAAAAACTGTTTTTT.

V usage is TRBV7-6 and J usage is TRBJ2-7; D is perhaps TRBD2 (5 bases). CDR1 and CDR2 from the germline V gene are SGHVS and FNYEAQ. Trimming took off 1 base at V and 0 bases at J, with 10 bases between the two ends. This CDR3 comprises 15 residues. In nucleotides, the CDR3 is TGTGCCAGCAGCTTAGGTAGCGCAGTCTCCTACGAGCAGTACTTC. Residues: CASSLGSAVSYEQYF.

This clone showed up just once. The chain recombines TRBV9 with TRBJ2-7; the D gene is possibly TRBD1 (6 bases). With 0 bases removed from V and 4 bases from J, the gap between germline ends came to 11 bases. The CDR3 runs to 14 residues. From germline, CDR1 is SGDLS and CDR2 YYNGEE. The CDR3 DNA sequence: TGTGCCAGCAGCGTAGCCGAGGGGGTATACGAGCAGTACTTC. Translated: CASSVAEGVYEQYF.

This rearrangement joins TRBV11-2 to TRBJ2-1, with a weak D call TRBD2 (7 bases). Germline V gives CDR1 SGHAT, CDR2 FQNNGV. There are 15 residues in the CDR3. V lost 6 bases and J lost 4, with 16 bases in between. The CDR3 coding sequence is TGTGCCAGCAGGCCGGGGGGCGGAGAATACAATGAGCAGTTCTTC. It specifies CASRPGGGEYNEQFF.

V is TRBV5-1 and J is TRBJ1-5; D is possibly TRBD1 (5 bases). Germline V gives CDR1 SGHRS, CDR2 YFSETQ. The length of the CDR3 is 17 residues. With 0 bases removed from V and 4 bases from J, the gap between germline ends came to 17 bases. The CDR3 loop is CASSLGPGPRANQPQHF. In DNA, the CDR3 is TGCGCCAGCAGCTTGGGGCCCGGTCCCAGGGCGAATCAGCCCCAGCATTTT.

The chain uses TRBV7-2 and TRBJ2-7; D is unresolved. This CDR3 contains 13 residues. With 1 base removed from V and 3 bases from J, the gap between germline ends came to 7 bases. Germline V CDR1 and CDR2: SGHTA, FQGNSA. The CDR3 loop is CASSLGLLYEQYF. Here the CDR3 DNA reads TGTGCCAGCAGCTTAGGGTTGCTCTACGAGCAGTACTTC.

The genes are TRBV6-1 and TRBJ2-3; D possibly uses TRBD1 or TRBD2 (6 bases each). V was shortened by 1 base and J by 6 bases, with 17 bases between the two germline ends. The CDR3 contains 16 residues. Germline V gene lookup returns CDR1 MNHNS and CDR2 SASEGT. The CDR3: CASSEGSGGGGDTQYF. CDR3 DNA: TGTGCCAGCAGTGAAGGTAGCGGAGGGGGTGGCGATACGCAGTATTTT.

The rearrangement joins TRBV5-4 to TRBJ1-6, with 9 positions matching TRBD1. V was clipped by 5 bases and J by 4 bases; unmatched bases: 7. This CDR3 spans 16 amino acids. From germline, CDR1 is SGHNT and CDR2 YYREEE (reference sequence). CDR3 DNA sequence: TGTGCCAGCAGACGGGGACAGGGACCATATAATTCACCCCTCCACTTT. As protein: CASRRGQGPYNSPLHF.

V and J are TRBV10-3 and TRBJ2-5, with D possibly called TRBD1 or TRBD2 (5 bases each). V shed 4 bases and J shed 5 bases, with 11 bases lying between them. The CDR3 extends over 13 amino acids. Per the germline V gene, CDR1 is ENHRY and CDR2 is SYGVKD. CDR3 amino acids: CAISASWGETQYF. The CDR3 DNA sequence: TGTGCCATCAGTGCTAGCTGGGGGGAGACCCAGTACTTC.

DNA of the CDR3: TGTGCCACCAGTGATTCGTGGGGTTCCGAAGCTTTCTTT. Translation gives CATSDSWGSEAFF. The chain employs TRBV24-1 and TRBJ1-1; D not resolved. Looked up from germline, CDR1 is KGHDR and CDR2 is SFDVKD. The CDR3 has 13 amino acids. The V and J ends lost 2 bases and 8 bases respectively, with 11 bases between them.

With regard to this clone: Sequence at one end of the junction differs from germline and may be a read error. The chain couples TRBV12-3 or TRBV12-4 to TRBJ2-1, with D possibly TRBD1 on 6 matching bases. This CDR3 comprises 13 residues. The CDR3 spells CASSPTGYSEQFF. CDR3 coding DNA: TGTGCCAGCAGTCCTACAGGGTACAGTGAGCAGTTCTTC.

V is TRBV25-1 and J is TRBJ1-6; a possible D gene is TRBD1 (5 bases). The V end was cut by 5 bases, the J end by 5 bases, with 10 bases between. CDR1 and CDR2 from the germline V gene are MGHDK and SYGVNS. The length of the CDR3 is 14 residues. The CDR3 here is CASSMPGNNSPLHF. The CDR3 bases are TGTGCCAGCAGTATGCCAGGGAATAATTCACCCCTCCACTTT.